This TCR beta chain came from a study of blood T cell repertoires in COVID-19. Study-level background: Sites in the United States, Italy and Spain provided acute and convalescent COVID-19 samples. T cells, B-cell-depleted T cells, or PBMCs supplied cDNA or gDNA.

Sequencing used immunoSEQ multiplex PCR; TCRdb keeps in-frame clones, though not all of them. The sample yields around 450,000 clones, roughly 87% seen once. This clone came up a few times. The CDR3 sequence is 16 residues long. The germline V gene encodes CDR1 LNHDA and CDR2 SQIVND (reference sequence). V shed 5 bases and J shed 8 bases, with 22 bases lying between them. The chain recombines TRBV19 with TRBJ1-5; D is uncertain. The sequencing input was PBMCs or T cells enriched from blood (not recorded which). The receptor was derived from a young woman who had recovered from COVID-19. This CDR3 is CASSPPYPRIMEPQHF. For the CDR3, the DNA is TGTGCCAGTAGTCCCCCGTACCCCAGGATTATGGAGCCCCAGCATTTT.